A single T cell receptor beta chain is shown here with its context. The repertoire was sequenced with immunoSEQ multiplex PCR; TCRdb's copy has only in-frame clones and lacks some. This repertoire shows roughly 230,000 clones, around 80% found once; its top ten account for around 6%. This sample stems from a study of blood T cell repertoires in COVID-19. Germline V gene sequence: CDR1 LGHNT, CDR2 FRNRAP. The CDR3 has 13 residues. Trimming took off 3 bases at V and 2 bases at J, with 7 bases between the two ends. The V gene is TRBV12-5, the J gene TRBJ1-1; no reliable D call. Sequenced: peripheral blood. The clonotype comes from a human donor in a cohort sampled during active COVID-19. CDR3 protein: CASGFRPNTEAFF. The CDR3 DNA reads TGTGCTAGTGGTTTCAGGCCAAACACTGAAGCTTTCTTT.